Ten or more counts support the clone carrying this TCR beta chain. Antigen unknown. The TCR beta CDR3 regions underwent amplification using RNA transcripts as the source. An initial round of RT-PCR targeting the TCR CDR3 relied on the HTBI primer set. Each CDR3 protein gets one entry after TCRdb re-called the multiplex PCR reads with MiXCR. In the table there are around 300,000 distinct CDR3 sequences, about 13% of which are singletons. These data come from a study of T cells in Graves' hyperthyroidism and ophthalmopathy. Study as a whole: Before treatment of any kind, peripheral blood was taken at initial diagnosis. Study conclusions and caveats: Most clonotypes expanded in thyroid above 0.001 were likewise present in blood. The authors' 13 V-J model separated ophthalmopathy from stable hyperthyroidism.

Germline V gene data show CDR1 as SGHRS and CDR2 as YFSETQ. The CDR3 length is 15 residues. Germline trimming cut 0 bases from V and 3 bases from J; bases unmatched to any gene: 6. The patients, who ranged from 18 to 65 in age, presented with newly diagnosed hyperthyroidism lasting under 2 months. This chain uses TRBV5-1 with TRBJ2-7; 7 nucleotides align to TRBD2. Sequencing input: blood. The sequence was collected from a woman aged 40-49 years with Graves' hyperthyroidism. DNA of the CDR3: TGCGCCAGCAGCTTGGGTTGGCAGCGGGGCTACGAGCAGTACTTC. This codes for CASSLGWQRGYEQYF. Full variable domain (missing parts from reference TRBV5-1 and TRBJ2-7): KAGVTQTPRYLIKTRGQQVTLSCSPISGHRSVSWYQQTPGQGLQFLFEYFSETQRNKGNFPGRFSGRQFSNSRSEMNVSTLELGDSALYLCASSLGWQRGYEQYFGPGTRLTVT.